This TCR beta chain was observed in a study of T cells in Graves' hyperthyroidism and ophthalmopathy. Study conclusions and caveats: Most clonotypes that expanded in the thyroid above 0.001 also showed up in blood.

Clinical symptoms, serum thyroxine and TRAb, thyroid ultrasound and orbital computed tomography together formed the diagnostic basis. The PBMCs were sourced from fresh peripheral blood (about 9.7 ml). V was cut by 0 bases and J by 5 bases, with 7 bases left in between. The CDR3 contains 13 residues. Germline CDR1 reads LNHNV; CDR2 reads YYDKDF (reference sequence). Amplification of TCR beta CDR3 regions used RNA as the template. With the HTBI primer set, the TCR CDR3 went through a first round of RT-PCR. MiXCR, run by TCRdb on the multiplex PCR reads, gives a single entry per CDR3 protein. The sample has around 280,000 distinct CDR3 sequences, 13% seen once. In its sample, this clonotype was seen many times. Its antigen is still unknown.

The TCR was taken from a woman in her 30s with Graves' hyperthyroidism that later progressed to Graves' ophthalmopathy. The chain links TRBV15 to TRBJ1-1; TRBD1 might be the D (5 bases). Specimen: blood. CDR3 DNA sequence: TGTGCCACCAGCAGAGAGGGGGGGACTGAAGCTTTCTTT. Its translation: CATSREGGTEAFF.